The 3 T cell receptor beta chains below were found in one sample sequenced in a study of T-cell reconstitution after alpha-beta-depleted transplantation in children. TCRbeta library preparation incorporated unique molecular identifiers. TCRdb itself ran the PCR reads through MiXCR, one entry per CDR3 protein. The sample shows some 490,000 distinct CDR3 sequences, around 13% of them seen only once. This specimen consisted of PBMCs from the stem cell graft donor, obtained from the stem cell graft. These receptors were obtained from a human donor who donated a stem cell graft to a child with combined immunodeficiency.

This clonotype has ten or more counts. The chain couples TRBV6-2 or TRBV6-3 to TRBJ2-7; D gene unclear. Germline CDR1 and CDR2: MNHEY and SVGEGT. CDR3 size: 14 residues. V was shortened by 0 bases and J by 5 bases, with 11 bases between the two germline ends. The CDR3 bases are TGTGCCAGCAGTTACTCGCTGATCCGGGACGAGCAGTACTTC. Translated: CASSYSLIRDEQYF.

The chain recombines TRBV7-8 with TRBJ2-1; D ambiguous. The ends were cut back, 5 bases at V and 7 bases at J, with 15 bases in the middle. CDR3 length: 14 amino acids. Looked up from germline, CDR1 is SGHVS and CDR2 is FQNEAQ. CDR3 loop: CASSPGPNWNEQFF. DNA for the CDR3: TGTGCCAGCAGCCCCGGACCCAACTGGAATGAGCAGTTCTTC.

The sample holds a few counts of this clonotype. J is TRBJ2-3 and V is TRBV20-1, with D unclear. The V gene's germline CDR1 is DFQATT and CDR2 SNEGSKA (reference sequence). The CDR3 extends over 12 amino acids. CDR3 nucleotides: TGCGTGGGTTCAGAGGAACCAGATACGCAGTATTTT. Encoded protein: CVGSEEPDTQYF.